Following are 22 T cell receptor beta chains from one sample sequenced in a study of T cells after yellow fever vaccination. TCRdb redid the calling of the 5' RACE reads with MiXCR, one entry per CDR3 protein. The table has fewer than 650,000 distinct CDR3 sequences, around a fifth seen once. The sequencing here drew on PBMCs, taken less than 25 days after the first yellow fever vaccination. The receptor source for this set is a man between 18 and 29 years old who received the YFV17D yellow fever vaccine.

The chain is built from TRBV7-2 and TRBJ2-3; 8 bases are shared with TRBD2. V lost 5 bases to trimming and J lost 4 bases; unmatched junction nucleotides: 5. Per the germline V gene, CDR1 is SGHTA and CDR2 is FQGNSA. CDR3 length: 14 amino acids. The CDR3 region is CASSVIAGSDTQYF. The CDR3, as DNA: TGTGCCAGCAGCGTTATAGCGGGGTCAGATACGCAGTATTTT.

The chain joins TRBV5-5 to TRBJ2-1; TRBD1 matches 9 bases. CDR1 is SGHKS and CDR2 is YYEKEE in the germline V gene (reference sequence). The CDR3 length is 15 residues. The V gene end was trimmed by 4 bases and the J gene end by 7 bases; junction bases not matched to a gene: 9. The CDR3 reads CASSPSQGAPNEQFF. The DNA of the CDR3 is TGTGCCAGCAGCCCATCACAGGGGGCCCCGAATGAGCAGTTCTTC.

The rearrangement links TRBV5-1 to TRBJ1-1, with D possibly TRBD1 on 6 matching bases. CDR3 length: 14 residues. Germline V CDR1 and CDR2: SGHRS, YFSETQ. V lost 0 bases and J 6 bases, leaving 12 bases between the germline ends. The CDR3 coding sequence is TGCGCCAGCAGCTTGGGGGACATGGGATCTGAAGCTTTCTTT. It specifies CASSLGDMGSEAFF.

This chain links TRBV9 with TRBJ2-3; TRBD2 agrees at 9 bases. This CDR3 has 16 residues. Germline V CDR1 and CDR2: SGDLS, YYNGEE. The V gene end was trimmed by 0 bases and the J gene end by 3 bases; junction bases not matched to a gene: 5. The DNA of the CDR3 is TGTGCCAGCAGCGTAGGGCGGGGGGGCCTGACAGATACGCAGTATTTT. Amino acid sequence: CASSVGRGGLTDTQYF.

The chain carries TRBV12-3 or TRBV12-4 and TRBJ2-7, with D possibly called TRBD1 or TRBD2 (5 bases each). The V end lost 6 bases, the J end lost 3 bases, and 18 bases lay between the germline ends. The CDR3 covers 15 residues. The CDR3 DNA reads TGTGCCAGCAGCCCGGGGACGGGAATCTTCTACGAGCAGTACTTC. Encoded protein: CASSPGTGIFYEQYF.

This clonotype turned up a few times. This sequence joins TRBV12-3 or TRBV12-4 and TRBJ1-2, with D uncertain. V was shortened by 3 bases and J by 8 bases, with 7 bases between the two germline ends. CDR3 length: 11 amino acids. The DNA of the CDR3 is TGTGCCAGCAGTTTGGGTCACGGCTACACCTTC. Translating it yields CASSLGHGYTF.

This clonotype was detected only a few times. V usage is TRBV6-5 and J usage is TRBJ1-2, with TRBD1 matching 7 bases. The CDR3 is 15 amino acids. Germline lookup yields CDR1 MNHEY and CDR2 SVGAGI. After removal of 2 bases from V and 7 bases from J, the junction contained 10 bases not matched to a gene. CDR3 loop: CASSYGNRGIGGYTF. CDR3 sequence (DNA): TGTGCCAGCAGTTACGGGAACAGGGGAATCGGTGGCTACACCTTC.

The rearrangement links TRBV7-3 to TRBJ2-2; 9 nucleotides align to TRBD2. The CDR3 sequence is 19 residues long. Germline V gene data show CDR1 as SGHTA and CDR2 as FQGTGA. Unmatched junction bases numbered 13, after V lost 5 bases and J lost 0 bases. DNA of the CDR3: TGTGCCAGCAGCCTCAGAAGGGCTAGCGGGGTTGCGAACACCGGGGAGCTGTTTTTT. Its protein is CASSLRRASGVANTGELFF.

The chain has TRBV7-2 and TRBJ2-5; TRBD2 agrees at 10 bases. With 0 bases clipped from V and 4 bases from J, the junction kept 17 bases outside the gene matches. The CDR3 is 20 residues long. Per germline, CDR1 SGHTA and CDR2 FQGNSA. The CDR3 DNA reads as TGTGCCAGCAGCTTAGCGGGCGCCCATTCCCTAGCGGGGGCGTCAGAGACCCAGTACTTC. Its translation: CASSLAGAHSLAGASETQYF.

The chain couples TRBV29-1 to TRBJ1-2; D is ambiguous. Per germline, CDR1 SQVTM and CDR2 ANQGSEA. CDR3 length: 11 residues. The V gene lost 4 bases and the J gene lost 6 bases, with 9 bases spanning the gap. The DNA of the CDR3 is TGCAGCGTTGCTCAGAGTAATGGCTACACCTTC. It encodes CSVAQSNGYTF.

The chain employs TRBV29-1 and TRBJ2-3, with TRBD1 identical over 9 bases. Germline V CDR1 and CDR2: SQVTM, ANQGSEA. V was pared by 3 bases and J by 0 bases, with 1 base of the junction left unmatched. This CDR3 comprises 14 residues. Written as DNA, the CDR3 is TGCAGCGTTGAGGACAGGGGAAGCACAGATACGCAGTATTTT. Its protein product is CSVEDRGSTDTQYF.

This clonotype was seen only a few times. The rearrangement joins TRBV4-1 to TRBJ1-6; D remains unclear. The CDR3 loop spans 18 amino acids. Germline CDR1 reads MGHRA; CDR2 reads YSYEKL. V dropped 1 base and J dropped 7 bases, with 20 bases sitting between them. CDR3 protein: CASSQAHLGLLENSPLHF. In DNA, the CDR3 is TGCGCCAGCAGCCAAGCCCACCTGGGCCTACTCGAGAATTCACCCCTCCACTTT.

V gene TRBV20-1 combines with J gene TRBJ2-2; no firm D call. The CDR3 totals 13 residues. The V and J ends lost 0 bases and 3 bases respectively, with 5 bases between them. CDR1 and CDR2 (germline): DFQATT, SNEGSKA (reference sequence). CDR3 loop: CSARDIHTGELFF. As DNA, the CDR3 is TGCAGTGCTAGAGATATACACACCGGGGAGCTGTTTTTT.

V and J are TRBV20-1 and TRBJ2-3, with TRBD2 identical over 12 bases. The junction had 5 bases not matched to a gene; V was cut back by 1 base and J by 6 bases. In germline, CDR1 is DFQATT, CDR2 SNEGSKA (reference sequence). The CDR3 consists of 15 residues. The CDR3 here is CSARGLAGGWDTQYF. The CDR3 coding sequence is TGCAGTGCTAGAGGCCTAGCGGGGGGGTGGGATACGCAGTATTTT.

The chain recombines TRBV4-1 with TRBJ1-4, with 7 bases that match TRBD1. Germline V lookup: CDR1 MGHRA, CDR2 YSYEKL. The junction had 18 bases not matched to a gene; V was cut back by 8 bases and J by 3 bases. This CDR3 spans 18 amino acids. The CDR3 is CASGSRDSINSANEKLFF. As DNA, the CDR3 is TGCGCCAGCGGGTCGCGGGACAGTATCAATTCGGCTAATGAAAAACTGTTTTTT.

This rearrangement joins TRBV20-1 to TRBJ2-5, with D possibly being TRBD1 (6 bases). The CDR3 totals 14 residues. V lost 7 bases to trimming and J lost 5 bases, with 20 bases between them. Germline V gene lookup returns CDR1 DFQATT and CDR2 SNEGSKA (reference sequence). The CDR3 DNA sequence: TGCAGTGTCCTCGACAGGACGAAAGGGGAGACCCAGTACTTC. It translates to CSVLDRTKGETQYF.

This clonotype was observed a handful of times. This chain connects TRBV6-2 or TRBV6-3 to TRBJ1-2; 9 bases agree with TRBD1. The ends lost 4 bases at V and 7 bases at J; junction bases unmatched: 7. The CDR3 covers 14 residues. Looked up from germline, CDR1 is MNHEY and CDR2 is SVGEGT. For the CDR3, the DNA is TGTGCCAGCAGTTGGACAGGGGCTAGTAGTGGCTACACCTTC. Amino acid sequence: CASSWTGASSGYTF.

This chain uses TRBV5-4 with TRBJ1-2, with a tentative D call TRBD1 (6 bases). V was shortened by 7 bases and J by 1 base, with 8 bases between the two germline ends. Germline V gene data show CDR1 as SGHNT and CDR2 as YYREEE (reference sequence). The CDR3 extends over 12 amino acids. CDR3 sequence: CASGGGNYGYTF. CDR3 sequence (DNA): TGTGCCAGCGGAGGGGGTAACTATGGCTACACCTTC.

In its sample, this clonotype was seen a few times. This chain links TRBV5-4 with TRBJ2-3; D ambiguous. The CDR3 sequence is 16 residues long. The germline CDR1 and CDR2 sequences are SGHNT and YYREEE (reference sequence). The ends were cut back, 0 bases at V and 1 base at J, with 12 bases in the middle. The CDR3 region is CASSLDPASGTDTQYF. The DNA for the CDR3 is TGTGCCAGCAGCTTGGACCCAGCGTCGGGCACAGATACGCAGTATTTT.

The chain recombines TRBV12-3 or TRBV12-4 with TRBJ2-1; D is ambiguous. The CDR3 runs to 16 residues. The V and J ends lost 4 bases and 9 bases respectively, with 22 bases between them. The CDR3 coding sequence is TGTGCCAGCAGTTCCCGGCAGGTTGGGCCCCGGTTTGAGCAGTTCTTC. As protein: CASSSRQVGPRFEQFF.

This clonotype was counted only a few times. The chain links TRBV25-1 to TRBJ1-6; D possibly corresponds to TRBD1 (5 bases). Germline lookup yields CDR1 MGHDK and CDR2 SYGVNS. The CDR3 sequence is 17 residues long. Trimming cost V 1 base and J 6 bases, with 16 bases left between them. The CDR3, as DNA: TGTGCCAGCAGTGAATTGGGGGGAACCGGGGGTAATTCACCCCTCCACTTT. Translation: CASSELGGTGGNSPLHF.

The V and J genes are TRBV29-1 and TRBJ2-1; D is possibly TRBD1 (6 bases). The CDR3 totals 15 residues. V shed 6 bases and J shed 7 bases, with 22 bases lying between them. In germline, CDR1 is SQVTM, CDR2 ANQGSEA. The CDR3, as DNA: TGCAGCGTGATGACAGGACTGCTCGGGCGGAATGAGCAGTTCTTC. It is translated as CSVMTGLLGRNEQFF.